The 25 T cell receptor beta chains below all came from one sample that was sequenced in a study of blood T cell repertoires in COVID-19. The repertoire was sequenced with immunoSEQ multiplex PCR; TCRdb's copy has only in-frame clones and lacks some. The sample records 52,000 or so clones, 78% being singletons. Sequencing was performed on peripheral blood. These receptor sequences come from a human donor in a cohort sampled during active COVID-19.

The V and J genes are TRBV3-1 (or the pseudogene TRBV3-2) and TRBJ2-5; the D gene is possibly TRBD1 (6 bases). V was trimmed by 3 bases and J by 4 bases, leaving 12 bases between them. Germline loops: CDR1 LGHDT, CDR2 YNNKEL (reference sequence). The CDR3 loop spans 14 amino acids. The CDR3 DNA reads as TGTGCCAGCAGCCACACAACAGGGAGAGAGACCCAGTACTTC. Amino acid sequence: CASSHTTGRETQYF.

V is TRBV19 and J is TRBJ1-5; 8 bases line up with TRBD1. Trimming at V came to 6 bases and at J to 2 bases, leaving 9 bases not matched to a gene. This CDR3 has 16 amino acids. Germline assignment: CDR1 LNHDA and CDR2 SQIVND (reference sequence). The DNA for the CDR3 is TGTGCCAGTAGCACACAGGGGGGGGGCGGCAATCAGCCCCAGCATTTT. Its protein is CASSTQGGGGNQPQHF.

J is TRBJ1-2 and V is TRBV28; 7 bases align to TRBD1. The V segment lost 6 bases and the J segment 4 bases; nucleotides outside the gene matches: 8. The CDR3 covers 14 residues. Per the germline V gene, CDR1 is MDHEN and CDR2 is SYDVKM. DNA for the CDR3: TGTGCCAGCAGGTCGACAGGGAGTAGCTATGGCTACACCTTC. Amino acid sequence: CASRSTGSSYGYTF.

V and J are TRBV7-9 and TRBJ1-4, with 9 bases lining up with TRBD1. The germline V gene encodes CDR1 SEHNR and CDR2 FQNEAQ (reference sequence). The length of the CDR3 is 14 residues. V shed 5 bases and J 4 bases; nucleotides not matched to a gene: 2. CDR3 region: CASSRDRVNEKLFF. CDR3 sequence (DNA): TGTGCCAGCAGCCGGGACAGGGTTAATGAAAAACTGTTTTTT.

J is TRBJ2-7 and V is TRBV7-8; TRBD1 aligns across 9 bases. This CDR3 has 15 amino acids. Unmatched junction bases numbered 7, after V lost 5 bases and J lost 2 bases. Germline CDR1 SGHVS, CDR2 FQNEAQ. The CDR3 is CASSLRDRAPYEQYF. The CDR3 DNA follows: TGTGCCAGCAGCCTCCGGGACAGGGCTCCCTACGAGCAGTACTTC.

The V call is TRBV27, the J call TRBJ2-7, with TRBD1 matching 7 bases. J was trimmed by 4 bases and V by 6 bases; bases with no gene match: 9. From germline, CDR1 is MNHEY and CDR2 SMNVEV (reference sequence). This CDR3 contains 14 residues. CDR3 in amino acids: CASRTTGVYYEQYF. The CDR3 DNA sequence: TGTGCCAGCAGAACCACAGGGGTATATTACGAGCAGTACTTC.

J is TRBJ1-3 and V is TRBV9; D is undetermined. V was pared by 3 bases and J by 0 bases, with 4 bases between. The CDR3 is 13 residues long. Per the germline V gene, CDR1 is SGDLS and CDR2 is YYNGEE. The CDR3 protein is CASSGSSGNTIYF. DNA for the CDR3: TGTGCCAGCAGCGGCAGCTCTGGAAACACCATATATTTT.

The rearrangement uses TRBV19 and TRBJ2-5; 13 nucleotides line up with TRBD2. This CDR3 spans 18 amino acids. CDR1 and CDR2 from the germline V gene are LNHDA and SQIVND (reference sequence). The junction had 15 bases not matched to a gene; V was cut back by 6 bases and J by 5 bases. CDR3 protein: CASSNPRTSGSGRETQYF. The DNA of the CDR3 is TGTGCCAGTAGCAACCCTCGGACTAGCGGGAGCGGTCGGGAGACCCAGTACTTC.

V gene TRBV30 combines with J gene TRBJ1-5; 10 positions match TRBD1. The CDR3 runs 16 residues. The V segment lost 0 bases and the J segment 3 bases; nucleotides outside the gene matches: 5. Germline-derived CDR1 and CDR2 are GTSNPN and SVGIG (reference sequence). Here the CDR3 reads CAWSVAGQGFNQPQHF. CDR3 nucleotide sequence: TGTGCCTGGAGTGTTGCGGGACAGGGGTTCAATCAGCCCCAGCATTTT. Supplemented by reference TRBV30 and TRBJ1-5, the full variable domain reads SQTIHQWPATLVQPVGSPLSLECTVEGTSNPNLYWYRQAAGRGLQLLFYSVGIGQISSEVPQNLSASRPQDRQFILSSKKLLLSDSGFYLCAWSVAGQGFNQPQHFGDGTRLSIL.

This clone was recorded at least ten times. The gene calls are TRBV2 and TRBJ1-2; weak D call: TRBD1 (6 bases). Trimming took off 5 bases at V and 8 bases at J, with 15 bases between the two ends. The length of the CDR3 is 13 residues. In germline, CDR1 is SNHLY, CDR2 FYNNEI. The CDR3 DNA reads TGTGCCAGCAGTCGACAGGCCCTAAGGGGCTACACCTTC. It specifies CASSRQALRGYTF. Together with reference TRBV2 and TRBJ1-2, the CDR3 gives the full variable domain: EPEVTQTPSHQVTQMGQEVILRCVPISNHLYFYWYRQILGQKVEFLVSFYNNEISEKSEIFDDQFSVERPDGSNFTLKIRSTKLEDSAMYFCASSRQALRGYTFGSGTRLTVV.

The chain links TRBV14 to TRBJ2-3; 15 bases match TRBD2. Germline V gives CDR1 SGHDN, CDR2 FVKESK. Trimming removed 5 bases from V and 6 bases from J; junction bases left unmatched: 6. This CDR3 spans 16 amino acids. CDR3 DNA: TGTGCCAGCAGCTCCCGGACTAGCGGGGGGGCGGATACGCAGTATTTT. It codes for CASSSRTSGGADTQYF.

This clone was detected only a few times. The V gene is TRBV10-3, the J gene TRBJ2-7; tentative D call: TRBD1 (5 bases). The CDR3 consists of 12 residues. Trimming cost V 3 bases and J 5 bases, with 8 bases left between them. Germline CDR1 reads ENHRY; CDR2 reads SYGVKD. This chain's CDR3 is CAISDLGDEQYF. CDR3 nucleotides: TGTGCCATCAGTGATTTAGGGGACGAGCAGTACTTC.

This clone was found a few times. This CDR3 is CASSYSGDRNQPQHF. In DNA form, the CDR3 reads TGTGCCAGCAGTTACTCGGGGGACAGAAATCAGCCCCAGCATTTT. The chain joins TRBV6-6 to TRBJ1-5, with TRBD1 identical over 7 bases. The CDR3 spans 15 residues. V shed 0 bases and J 4 bases; nucleotides not matched to a gene: 3. Germline CDR1 is MNHNY and CDR2 is SVGAGI (reference sequence).

The J gene is TRBJ1-1, the V gene TRBV19; D is ambiguous. The CDR3 runs to 13 residues. CDR1 is LNHDA, CDR2 SQIVND, per germline (reference sequence). Between the trimmed V and J ends, which lost 3 bases and 3 bases, there was a span of 8 bases. CDR3 DNA sequence: TGTGCCAGTAGTATGAGGCGGCACACTGAAGCTTTCTTT. This codes for CASSMRRHTEAFF.

The chain links TRBV10-2 to TRBJ1-6; D call uncertain. V shed 4 bases and J shed 9 bases, with 13 bases lying between them. The CDR3 is 14 amino acids. CDR1 WSHSY and CDR2 SAAADI come from the germline V gene. This chain's CDR3 is CASSVSGFGSPLHF. The CDR3, as DNA: TGCGCCAGCAGTGTTTCGGGGTTCGGTTCACCCCTCCACTTT.

This rearrangement joins TRBV11-2 to TRBJ1-2; 11 nucleotides agree with TRBD1. V gave up 3 bases and J gave up 4 bases; unmatched junction bases: 16. The CDR3 covers 19 residues. CDR1 is SGHAT and CDR2 is FQNNGV in the germline V gene. The CDR3 DNA reads TGTGCCAGCAGCTTTACCCCCCATCGGACAGGGGGCGCCGGCTATGGCTACACCTTC. Protein sequence: CASSFTPHRTGGAGYGYTF.

The chain employs TRBV5-5 and TRBJ1-1; D remains unclear. V was cut by 4 bases and J by 0 bases, with 13 bases left in between. This CDR3 region has 15 residues. From germline, CDR1 is SGHKS and CDR2 YYEKEE (reference sequence). The chain's CDR3 is CASSPLDGVNTEAFF. CDR3 nucleotide sequence: TGTGCCAGCAGCCCATTAGACGGGGTGAACACTGAAGCTTTCTTT.

The chain couples TRBV11-2 to TRBJ2-1; 7 bases agree with TRBD1. The CDR3 sequence is 15 residues long. Unmatched junction bases numbered 8, after V lost 6 bases and J lost 3 bases. Germline lookup yields CDR1 SGHAT and CDR2 FQNNGV. The chain's CDR3 is CASRDSWDSYNEQFF. Here the CDR3 DNA reads TGTGCCAGCAGGGACTCTTGGGACAGCTACAATGAGCAGTTCTTC.

The rearrangement uses TRBV15 and TRBJ2-4; 8 bases are a match to TRBD2. The germline gives CDR1 LNHNV, CDR2 YYDKDF (reference sequence). The CDR3 is 14 residues long. V was pared by 4 bases and J by 8 bases, with 7 bases of the junction left unmatched. The CDR3 DNA reads as TGTGCCACCAGCACTCAGCGGGAGCTGGACATTCAGTACTTC. As protein: CATSTQRELDIQYF.

This chain uses TRBV11-3 with TRBJ1-3, with D unresolved. Germline-derived CDR1 and CDR2 are SGHNT and YENEEA. V was cut by 5 bases and J by 0 bases, with 11 bases left in between. The CDR3 contains 15 residues. CDR3 protein: CASSRGLSSGNTIYF. Here the CDR3 DNA reads TGTGCCAGCAGCCGTGGACTGAGCTCTGGAAACACCATATATTTT.

This clone occurred once. V and J are TRBV19 and TRBJ1-5; D possibly corresponds to TRBD1 (6 bases). The germline V gene has CDR1 LNHDA and CDR2 SQIVND (reference sequence). The length of the CDR3 is 17 residues. The V end was cut by 2 bases, the J end by 0 bases, with 14 bases between. CDR3 sequence: CASSIYGGLNSNQPQHF. The CDR3 DNA follows: TGTGCCAGTAGTATATACGGGGGGCTTAATAGCAATCAGCCCCAGCATTTT. The whole variable domain, filled in from reference TRBV19 and TRBJ1-5, reads DGGITQSPKYLFRKEGQNVTLSCEQNLNHDAMYWYRQDPGQGLRLIYYSQIVNDFQKGDIAEGYSVSREKKESFPLTVTSAQKNPTAFYLCASSIYGGLNSNQPQHFGDGTRLSIL.

This chain joins TRBV12-3 or TRBV12-4 and TRBJ1-1; D possibly corresponds to TRBD1 (5 bases). The V and J ends lost 11 bases and 1 base respectively, with 14 bases between them. The CDR3 length is 13 residues. The CDR3 sequence is CAGLREGNTEAFF. CDR3 DNA: TGTGCCGGGCTCAGGGAGGGGAACACTGAAGCTTTCTTT.

The V gene is TRBV18, the J gene TRBJ2-7; D might be TRBD2 (6 bases). Germline CDR1 KGHSH, CDR2 LQKENI. This CDR3 contains 13 residues. V lost 5 bases, J lost 2 bases, and 10 bases lay in between. In DNA, the CDR3 is TGTGCCAGCTCAGCGGGGTCCGCCTACGAGCAGTACTTC. Its translation: CASSAGSAYEQYF.

The CDR3 is CASSSGGVPYEQYF. CDR3 DNA sequence: TGTGCCAGCAGTTCAGGGGGCGTCCCCTACGAGCAGTACTTC. This chain joins TRBV6-5 and TRBJ2-7; 8 positions match TRBD1. Trimming at V came to 4 bases and at J to 2 bases, leaving 4 bases not matched to a gene. This CDR3 contains 14 residues. Germline V gene sequence: CDR1 MNHEY, CDR2 SVGAGI.

The chain links TRBV7-9 to TRBJ2-6, with a tentative D call TRBD1 (6 bases). The germline V gene has CDR1 SEHNR and CDR2 FQNEAQ (reference sequence). The CDR3 has 15 residues. V was trimmed by 6 bases and J by 4 bases, leaving 13 bases between them. The CDR3 nucleotides read TGTGCCAGCAGGCCCGCAGGGGTAGGGGCCAACGTCCTGACTTTC. Translating it yields CASRPAGVGANVLTF.